The TCR beta chain under discussion was sequenced for a study of T-cell reconstitution after alpha-beta-depleted transplantation in children. Unique molecular identifiers were incorporated during preparation of the TCRbeta library. TCRdb ran MiXCR on the PCR reads and lists one entry per CDR3 protein. Among roughly 500,000 distinct CDR3 sequences, 32% were seen once, and the ten largest hold 2% to 3%. The germline CDR1 and CDR2 sequences are SGHTA and FQGNSA. Trimming took 5 bases from V and 4 from J; bases not matched to a gene: 7. CDR3 length equals 15 residues. The source was PBMCs from the stem cell graft donor, collected from the stem cell graft. The receptor was isolated from a human donor who donated a stem cell graft to a child with aplastic anemia. The rearrangement links TRBV7-2 to TRBJ1-3, with 8 positions matching TRBD1. The CDR3 region has the DNA TGTGCCAGCAGCCAACCAGGGGGCGCGGGAAACACCATATATTTT. It specifies CASSQPGGAGNTIYF.